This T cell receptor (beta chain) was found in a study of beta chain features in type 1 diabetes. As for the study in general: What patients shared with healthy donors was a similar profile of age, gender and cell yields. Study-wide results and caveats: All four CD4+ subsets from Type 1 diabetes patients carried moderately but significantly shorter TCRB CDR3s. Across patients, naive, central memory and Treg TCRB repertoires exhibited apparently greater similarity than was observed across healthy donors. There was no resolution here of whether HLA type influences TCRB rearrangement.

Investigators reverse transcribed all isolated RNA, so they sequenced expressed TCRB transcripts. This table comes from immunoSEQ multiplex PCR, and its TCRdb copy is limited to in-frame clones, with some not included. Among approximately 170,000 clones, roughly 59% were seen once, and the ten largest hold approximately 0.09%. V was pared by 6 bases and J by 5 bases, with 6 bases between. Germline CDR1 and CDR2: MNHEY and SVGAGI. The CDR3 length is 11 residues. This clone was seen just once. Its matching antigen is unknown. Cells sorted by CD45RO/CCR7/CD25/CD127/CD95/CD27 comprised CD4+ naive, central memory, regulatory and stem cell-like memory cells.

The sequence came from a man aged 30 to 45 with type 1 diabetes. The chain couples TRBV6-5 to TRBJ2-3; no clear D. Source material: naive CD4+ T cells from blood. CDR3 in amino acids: CASRKEDTQYF. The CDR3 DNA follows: TGTGCCAGCAGAAAGGAAGATACGCAGTATTTT.